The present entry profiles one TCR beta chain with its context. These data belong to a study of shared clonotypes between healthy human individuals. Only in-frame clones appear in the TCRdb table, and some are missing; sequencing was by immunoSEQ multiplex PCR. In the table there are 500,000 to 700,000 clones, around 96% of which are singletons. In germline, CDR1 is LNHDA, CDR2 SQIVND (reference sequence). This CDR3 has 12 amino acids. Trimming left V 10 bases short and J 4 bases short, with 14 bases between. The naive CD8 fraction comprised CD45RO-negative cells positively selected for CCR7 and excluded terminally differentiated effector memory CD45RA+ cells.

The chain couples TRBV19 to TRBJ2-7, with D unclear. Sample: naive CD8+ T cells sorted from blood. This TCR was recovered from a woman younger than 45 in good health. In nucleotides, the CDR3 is TGTGCCACCGGAGACGGTTGGTACGAGCAGTACTTC. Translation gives CATGDGWYEQYF.